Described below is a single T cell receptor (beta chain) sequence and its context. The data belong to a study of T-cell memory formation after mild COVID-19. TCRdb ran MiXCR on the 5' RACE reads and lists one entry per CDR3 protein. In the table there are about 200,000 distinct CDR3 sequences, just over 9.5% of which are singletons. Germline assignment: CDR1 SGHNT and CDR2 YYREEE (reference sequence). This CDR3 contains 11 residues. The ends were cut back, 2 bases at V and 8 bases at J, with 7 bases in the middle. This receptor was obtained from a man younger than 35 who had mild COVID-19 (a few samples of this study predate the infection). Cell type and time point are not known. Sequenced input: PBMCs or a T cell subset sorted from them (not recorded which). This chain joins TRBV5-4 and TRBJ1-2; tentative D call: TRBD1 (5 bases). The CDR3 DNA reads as TGTGCCAGCAGCTTCGGGGGGGGCTACACCTTC. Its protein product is CASSFGGGYTF.